Shown below are 23 T cell receptor beta chains from a single sample sequenced in a study of blood T cell repertoires in COVID-19. Assay used: immunoSEQ multiplex PCR; TCRdb lists only in-frame clones, some missing. There are over 150,000 clones in the sample; 85% to 90% occur only once, and roughly 2% lies in the top ten. Sequencing was carried out using peripheral blood. These receptors originate from a man aged 45-65 years who had recovered from COVID-19.

The chain couples TRBV9 to TRBJ2-2; TRBD2 matches 9 bases. This CDR3 is 18 amino acids long. Germline V gene sequence: CDR1 SGDLS, CDR2 YYNGEE. J was trimmed by 5 bases and V by 0 bases; bases with no gene match: 11. This CDR3 is CASSVVPGGRALTGELFF. CDR3 DNA: TGTGCCAGCAGCGTAGTCCCTGGCGGGAGGGCCCTTACCGGGGAGCTGTTTTTT.

The rearrangement links TRBV27 to TRBJ1-1; possibly TRBD1 for D (6 bases). The germline V gene encodes CDR1 MNHEY and CDR2 SMNVEV (reference sequence). Trimming took off 8 bases at V and 1 base at J, with 20 bases between the two ends. The length of the CDR3 is 16 residues. CDR3 in amino acids: CASSWGGGSRNTEAFF. CDR3 nucleotide sequence: TGTGCCAGCTCATGGGGCGGGGGCTCCCGGAACACTGAAGCTTTCTTT.

The V and J genes are TRBV6-5 and TRBJ1-2; D is unclear. Trimming removed 2 bases from V and 5 bases from J, with 15 bases in between. CDR1 is MNHEY, CDR2 SVGAGI, per germline. This CDR3 is 15 amino acids long. CDR3 sequence (DNA): TGTGCCAGCAGTTACGTTTCCTCAAGGCGGTATGGCTACACCTTC. Protein product: CASSYVSSRRYGYTF.

V usage is TRBV7-2 and J usage is TRBJ2-7; D possibly corresponds to TRBD1 (6 bases). CDR1 and CDR2 from the germline V gene are SGHTA and FQGNSA. Trimming took 5 bases from V and 5 from J, leaving 13 bases between them. The CDR3 totals 13 residues. CDR3 in amino acids: CASSKVAGDEQYF. The DNA for the CDR3 is TGTGCCAGCAGCAAAGTCGCAGGGGACGAGCAGTACTTC.

This sequence joins TRBV6-5 and TRBJ1-2; 10 bases agree with TRBD1. J was trimmed by 6 bases and V by 6 bases; bases with no gene match: 4. In germline, CDR1 is MNHEY, CDR2 SVGAGI. CDR3 length: 13 amino acids. The CDR3 spells CASRAGTGDGYTF. The CDR3 DNA follows: TGTGCCAGCAGGGCCGGGACAGGGGATGGCTACACCTTC.

The chain carries TRBV7-6 and TRBJ1-4; 7 nucleotides align to TRBD1. The CDR3 has 15 residues. V was clipped by 5 bases and J by 3 bases; unmatched bases: 6. CDR1 and CDR2 (germline): SGHVS, FNYEAQ. The CDR3 bases are TGTGCCAGCAGCGGCACAGGGGCCTCTAATGAAAAACTGTTTTTT. Its translation is CASSGTGASNEKLFF.

The V call is TRBV7-2, the J call TRBJ2-7; possible D gene TRBD1, 5 bases. Germline loops: CDR1 SGHTA, CDR2 FQGNSA. The CDR3 runs 14 residues. V was trimmed by 5 bases and J by 0 bases, leaving 11 bases between them. DNA for the CDR3: TGTGCCAGCAGCGCATTACAGGCCTCCTACGAGCAGTACTTC. Amino acid sequence: CASSALQASYEQYF.

This clone has at least ten counts. This sequence joins TRBV7-9 and TRBJ2-7; TRBD1 matches at 8 bases. CDR1 and CDR2 (germline): SEHNR, FQNEAQ (reference sequence). This CDR3 comprises 13 residues. J was trimmed by 3 bases and V by 5 bases; bases with no gene match: 3. CDR3: CASSHRGFYEQYF. DNA for the CDR3: TGTGCCAGCAGCCACAGGGGGTTCTACGAGCAGTACTTC.

This chain uses TRBV19 with TRBJ2-5, with D possibly TRBD2 on 5 matching bases. This CDR3 spans 14 amino acids. Deletions cut 5 bases from V and 0 bases from J, with 10 bases between. Germline V gene lookup returns CDR1 LNHDA and CDR2 SQIVND (reference sequence). For the CDR3, the DNA is TGTGCCAGTAGTGGGCGGGTCAACCAAGAGACCCAGTACTTC. Translating gives CASSGRVNQETQYF.

V and J are TRBV2 and TRBJ2-3; possibly TRBD1 for D (5 bases). The CDR3 is 17 residues long. Trimming removed 0 bases at V and 0 bases at J, with 13 bases between. Germline lookup yields CDR1 SNHLY and CDR2 FYNNEI. The CDR3 here is CASSEAFRATSTDTQYF. In DNA, the CDR3 is TGTGCCAGCAGTGAAGCGTTCAGGGCAACTAGCACAGATACGCAGTATTTT.

The chain links TRBV20-1 to TRBJ2-5; D is perhaps TRBD1 (7 bases). Germline CDR1 is DFQATT and CDR2 is SNEGSKA (reference sequence). With 3 bases removed from V and 5 bases from J, the gap between germline ends came to 16 bases. The CDR3 totals 14 residues. The CDR3 reads CSASRAGGWETQYF. CDR3 nucleotides: TGCAGTGCTAGTCGGGCAGGGGGGTGGGAGACCCAGTACTTC.

J is TRBJ2-6 and V is TRBV4-3; TRBD1 matches at 7 bases. The CDR3 is 16 residues long. Germline loops: CDR1 LGHNA, CDR2 YSLEER. The V gene end was trimmed by 0 bases and the J gene end by 4 bases; junction bases not matched to a gene: 3. The chain's CDR3 is CASSQDKGAGANVLTF. The CDR3 DNA reads as TGCGCCAGCAGCCAAGATAAGGGGGCGGGGGCCAACGTCCTGACTTTC.

V and J are TRBV5-4 and TRBJ1-2, with D possibly TRBD1 on 6 matching bases. This CDR3 is built from 13 residues. CDR1 SGHNT and CDR2 YYREEE come from the germline V gene (reference sequence). The V end lost 1 base, the J end lost 6 bases, and 10 bases lay between the germline ends. The DNA for the CDR3 is TGTGCCAGCAGCTTGATTCCAGGGGATGGCTACACCTTC. Protein product: CASSLIPGDGYTF.

This sequence joins TRBV7-2 and TRBJ1-1; tentatively, D is TRBD1 (5 bases). Germline V gives CDR1 SGHTA, CDR2 FQGNSA. V gave up 11 bases and J gave up 4 bases, with 23 bases separating them. The CDR3 sequence is 15 residues long. The CDR3 reads CAAYWGRGGVTEAFF. In DNA form, the CDR3 reads TGTGCCGCTTACTGGGGGAGGGGAGGAGTCACTGAAGCTTTCTTT.

This chain links TRBV5-4 with TRBJ1-6, with D unresolved. CDR3 length equals 14 residues. Trimming stripped 0 bases from V and 9 bases from J, with 10 bases between. Germline-derived CDR1 and CDR2 are SGHNT and YYREEE (reference sequence). CDR3 amino acids: CASSLVGEGSPLHF. CDR3 sequence (DNA): TGTGCCAGCAGCTTGGTGGGAGAGGGTTCACCCCTCCACTTT.

CDR3 DNA sequence: TGTGCCAGTAGTCACGACAGTGGCCTCACTGTGGGGGCCAATCAGCCCCAGCATTTT. This codes for CASSHDSGLTVGANQPQHF. The chain links TRBV19 to TRBJ1-5; D might be TRBD1 (6 bases). V was pared by 5 bases and J by 3 bases, with 26 bases between. Looked up from germline, CDR1 is LNHDA and CDR2 is SQIVND (reference sequence). The CDR3 runs 19 residues.

The chain is built from TRBV19 and TRBJ1-5; 9 nucleotides align to TRBD1. V shed 5 bases, J shed 6 bases, and the junction held 8 bases outside the gene matches. Germline V CDR1 and CDR2: LNHDA, SQIVND (reference sequence). The CDR3 has 15 residues. The CDR3 reads CASSEGQGRGQPQHF. The CDR3 DNA follows: TGTGCCAGTAGTGAGGGACAGGGTCGCGGTCAGCCCCAGCATTTT.

V usage is TRBV3-1 (or the pseudogene TRBV3-2) and J usage is TRBJ2-4; D is perhaps TRBD1 (6 bases). Germline V lookup: CDR1 LGHDT, CDR2 YNNKEL (reference sequence). This CDR3 is 13 amino acids long. V dropped 4 bases and J dropped 6 bases, with 10 bases sitting between them. This CDR3 is CASSPLQGNIQYF. CDR3 DNA: TGTGCCAGCAGCCCCCTACAGGGAAACATTCAGTACTTC.

The chain links TRBV9 to TRBJ2-7; D is possibly TRBD2 (6 bases). CDR3 length equals 14 residues. Germline V gene lookup returns CDR1 SGDLS and CDR2 YYNGEE. The ends were cut back, 3 bases at V and 2 bases at J, with 12 bases in the middle. The CDR3 loop is CASSGRDWAYEQYF. The CDR3 DNA reads as TGTGCCAGCAGCGGGAGGGATTGGGCCTACGAGCAGTACTTC. The full variable domain, rest sourced from reference TRBV9 and TRBJ2-7, is DSGVTQTPKHLITATGQRVTLRCSPRSGDLSVYWYQQSLDQGLQFLIQYYNGEERAKGNILERFSAQQFPDLHSELNLSSLELGDSALYFCASSGRDWAYEQYFGPGTRLTVT.

The chain combines TRBV6-1 with TRBJ2-2; no clear D gene. Deletions cut 2 bases from V and 6 bases from J, with 10 bases between. The CDR3 is 14 amino acids. The germline V gene encodes CDR1 MNHNS and CDR2 SASEGT. The CDR3, as DNA: TGTGCCAGCAGTGAAACAGCAGTCGCCGGGGAGCTGTTTTTT. Residues: CASSETAVAGELFF.

The genes are TRBV25-1 and TRBJ2-7; 8 bases agree with TRBD1. The V gene's germline CDR1 is MGHDK and CDR2 SYGVNS. Trimming took 1 base from V and 6 from J; bases not matched to a gene: 5. The CDR3 loop spans 14 amino acids. The chain's CDR3 is CASSEWTGMVEQYF. DNA for the CDR3: TGTGCCAGCAGTGAATGGACAGGGATGGTCGAGCAGTACTTC.

The rearrangement joins TRBV6-1 to TRBJ1-2, with D maybe TRBD1 (5 bases). The CDR3 has 13 residues. Germline V gene sequence: CDR1 MNHNS, CDR2 SASEGT. Trimming took 2 bases from V and 7 from J, leaving 11 bases between them. CDR3 sequence: CASSESREGGYTF. The DNA for the CDR3 is TGTGCCAGCAGTGAATCCAGGGAGGGTGGCTACACCTTC.

This sequence joins TRBV18 and TRBJ1-6; 7 bases are a match to TRBD1. CDR3 length: 16 amino acids. The ends lost 6 bases at V and 0 bases at J; junction bases unmatched: 5. Germline CDR1 is KGHSH and CDR2 is LQKENI. DNA of the CDR3: TGTGCCAGCTCTCTAAGACAGGGCTCCTATAATTCACCCCTCCACTTT. Translating it yields CASSLRQGSYNSPLHF.